The 27 T cell receptor beta chains in this list originate from one sample, sequenced in a study of blood T cells in healthy people across ages. The authors ran a second PCR of 7 to 11 cycles using a sample-barcoded 5' primer and a J-beta primer mix. TCRdb redid the calling of the 5' RACE reads with MiXCR, one entry per CDR3 protein. The sample has about 1 million distinct CDR3 sequences, around 43% seen once; the top ten hold under 20%. The sequencing sample was made of blood. These receptors all stem from a woman aged 55-75 years in good health.

The rearrangement joins TRBV10-2 to TRBJ2-3; 11 positions agree with TRBD2. CDR1 WSHSY and CDR2 SAAADI come from the germline V gene. V dropped 8 bases and J dropped 0; count of bases not matched to a gene: 7. This CDR3 comprises 16 residues. The CDR3 spells CASGTSGVTSTDTQYF. CDR3 sequence (DNA): TGCGCCAGCGGGACTAGCGGCGTGACTAGCACAGATACGCAGTATTTT.

The chain has TRBV20-1 and TRBJ2-4, with 9 bases lining up with TRBD1. After removal of 6 bases from V and 1 base from J, the junction contained 4 bases not matched to a gene. The CDR3 consists of 14 residues. Per the germline V gene, CDR1 is DFQATT and CDR2 is SNEGSKA (reference sequence). The CDR3 DNA sequence: TGCAGTGCGGGGACAGGGCTTGCCAAAAACATTCAGTACTTC. Its protein is CSAGTGLAKNIQYF.

A remark on this clonotype: Germline and junction disagree at one end, which may indicate a read error. The chain joins TRBV20-1 to TRBJ2-3; weak D call: TRBD2 (5 bases). This CDR3 spans 14 amino acids. Germline V gives CDR1 DFQATT, CDR2 SNEGSKA (reference sequence). The CDR3: CSASYRSSIDTQYF. CDR3 nucleotides: TGCAGTGCTAGTTACCGGTCTAGCATAGATACGCAGTATTTT.

The chain carries TRBV7-2 and TRBJ2-1; 7 nucleotides agree with TRBD1. Germline V CDR1 and CDR2: SGHTA, FQGNSA. The CDR3 totals 16 residues. With V trimmed by 4 bases and J by 7 bases, 13 bases remained unmatched. This CDR3 reads CASSSTPGGVGNEQFF. Written as DNA, the CDR3 is TGTGCCAGCAGCTCGACCCCAGGGGGAGTCGGGAATGAGCAGTTCTTC. The full variable domain, rest sourced from reference TRBV7-2 and TRBJ2-1, is GAGVSQSPSNKVTEKGKDVELRCDPISGHTALYWYRQSLGQGLEFLIYFQGNSAPDKSGLPSDRFSAERTGGSVSTLTIQRTQQEDSAVYLCASSSTPGGVGNEQFFGPGTRLTVL.

This clonotype was seen a single time. This chain joins TRBV20-1 and TRBJ2-7, with a possible D match to TRBD2 (5 bases). Trimming stripped 5 bases from V and 3 bases from J, with 11 bases between. In germline, CDR1 is DFQATT, CDR2 SNEGSKA (reference sequence). This CDR3 is 12 amino acids long. CDR3 bases: TGCAGTGCTGACGGGAATCTCTACGAGCAGTACTTC. This gives the protein CSADGNLYEQYF.

This clonotype came up a few times. J is TRBJ2-5 and V is TRBV2; 10 nucleotides match TRBD1. Trimming removed 6 bases from V and 4 bases from J; junction bases left unmatched: 8. The CDR3 consists of 15 residues. CDR1 and CDR2 from the germline V gene are SNHLY and FYNNEI. The CDR3 bases are TGTGCCAGCAGCGAAAATGGACAGGGGGGAGAGACCCAGTACTTC. As protein: CASSENGQGGETQYF.

This chain links TRBV25-1 with TRBJ2-1, with 7 bases aligning to TRBD2. The length of the CDR3 is 13 residues. In germline, CDR1 is MGHDK, CDR2 SYGVNS. The V segment lost 6 bases and the J segment 9 bases; nucleotides outside the gene matches: 8. The CDR3 sequence is CASRGEGRGEQFF. CDR3 coding DNA: TGTGCCAGCAGAGGGGAGGGGCGTGGTGAGCAGTTCTTC. The full variable domain, with the rest looked up from reference TRBV25-1 and TRBJ2-1, is EADIYQTPRYLVIGTGKKITLECSQTMGHDKMYWYQQDPGMELHLIHYSYGVNSTEKGDLSSESTVSRIRTEHFPLTLESARPSHTSQYLCASRGEGRGEQFFGPGTRLTVL.

This clonotype was picked up a small number of times. V gene TRBV11-2 combines with J gene TRBJ2-5; the D gene is possibly TRBD1 (5 bases). CDR1 SGHAT and CDR2 FQNNGV come from the germline V gene. V lost 5 bases and J 4 bases, leaving 14 bases between the germline ends. This CDR3 is 14 amino acids long. The CDR3: CASSPARVGETQYF. CDR3 DNA: TGTGCCAGCAGCCCCGCCAGGGTTGGAGAGACCCAGTACTTC.

This chain links TRBV15 with TRBJ2-5; 12 bases match TRBD2. With the DNA end fitting TRBJ2-7 better, the J assignment may be wrong. Germline values: CDR1 LNHNV, CDR2 YYDKDF (reference sequence). The CDR3 contains 16 residues. This CDR3 is CATSRPASGRAHEQYF. The CDR3 DNA follows: TGTGCCACCAGCCGCCCGGCTAGCGGGAGGGCCCACGAGCAGTACTTC.

Only a few counts were recorded for this clonotype. The chain has TRBV20-1 and TRBJ2-3; no clear D gene. This CDR3 is 12 amino acids long. Trimming removed 3 bases at V and 4 bases at J, with 8 bases between. Germline V gene sequence: CDR1 DFQATT, CDR2 SNEGSKA (reference sequence). CDR3 in DNA: TGCAGTGCTAGCGGAAAGGCAGATACGCAGTATTTT. Translated, it gives CSASGKADTQYF.

This chain links TRBV7-9 with TRBJ2-7, with D uncertain. CDR3 length equals 12 residues. Trimming shortened V by 5 bases and J by 3 bases, and 8 bases separated the two germline ends. Germline CDR1 SEHNR, CDR2 FQNEAQ (reference sequence). CDR3 protein: CASSPVLYEQYF. CDR3 nucleotide sequence: TGTGCCAGCAGCCCCGTCCTCTACGAGCAGTACTTC.

This chain uses TRBV11-2 with TRBJ2-1; 9 bases are a match to TRBD2. The DNA end lines up better with TRBJ2-7; the J call may be wrong. The CDR3 runs 18 residues. CDR1 is SGHAT and CDR2 is FQNNGV in the germline V gene. The CDR3 region has the DNA TGTGCCAGCAGCTTAGGGGCTAGCGGGATGAGCTCCTACAATGAGCAGTACTTC. Encoded protein: CASSLGASGMSSYNEQYF.

This sequence joins TRBV29-1 and TRBJ2-7, with 14 bases aligning to TRBD2. The germline V gene has CDR1 SQVTM and CDR2 ANQGSEA. The CDR3 consists of 16 residues. V lost 6 bases, J lost 1 base, and 8 bases stayed unmatched. CDR3 sequence: CSVAGTSGRASYEQYF. DNA of the CDR3: TGCAGCGTCGCCGGGACTAGCGGGAGAGCGTCCTACGAGCAGTACTTC.

This clonotype came up many times. The genes are TRBV11-2 and TRBJ2-5; a weak D match, TRBD2 (7 bases). Germline assignment: CDR1 SGHAT and CDR2 FQNNGV. This CDR3 is 16 amino acids long. V was cut by 5 bases and J by 5 bases, with 21 bases left in between. The chain's CDR3 is CASSIRLASRGETQYF. CDR3 bases: TGTGCCAGCAGCATTCGACTAGCTTCTAGGGGGGAGACCCAGTACTTC.

J is TRBJ2-5 and V is TRBV30; the D gene could be TRBD1 or TRBD2 (5 bases each). The CDR3 has 14 residues. Germline lookup yields CDR1 GTSNPN and CDR2 SVGIG (reference sequence). V lost 8 bases and J 3 bases, leaving 19 bases between the germline ends. The CDR3, as DNA: TGTGCCCTCGCTCGGCCAGGGCGGGAAGAGACCCAGTACTTC. As protein: CALARPGREETQYF.

In its sample, this clonotype was seen a few times. The J gene is TRBJ2-7, the V gene TRBV5-1; 7 bases match TRBD1. Trimming at V came to 0 bases and at J to 2 bases, leaving 5 bases not matched to a gene. The CDR3 runs to 15 residues. From germline, CDR1 is SGHRS and CDR2 YFSETQ. The CDR3: CASSLVGQLAYEQYF. DNA for the CDR3: TGCGCCAGCAGCTTGGTGGGACAGTTAGCCTACGAGCAGTACTTC.

V and J are TRBV9 and TRBJ2-2; 7 bases fit TRBD1. The CDR3 is 15 amino acids. V lost 2 bases and J lost 5; bases outside the gene matches: 6. The germline V gene has CDR1 SGDLS and CDR2 YYNGEE. The CDR3 DNA is TGTGCCAGCAGCGTTGGTGCAGGGGGAACCGGGGAGCTGTTTTTT. Translated, it gives CASSVGAGGTGELFF. Variable domain in full (rest from reference TRBV9 and TRBJ2-2): DSGVTQTPKHLITATGQRVTLRCSPRSGDLSVYWYQQSLDQGLQFLIQYYNGEERAKGNILERFSAQQFPDLHSELNLSSLELGDSALYFCASSVGAGGTGELFFGEGSRLTVL.

There are many counts of this clonotype. The J gene is TRBJ2-1, the V gene TRBV7-8; either TRBD1 or TRBD2 may supply D (5 bases each). The CDR3 totals 16 residues. Germline CDR1 SGHVS, CDR2 FQNEAQ. V lost 0 bases and J lost 5, with 14 bases in between. The CDR3 is CASSLAAPGTNNEQFF. As DNA, the CDR3 is TGTGCCAGCAGCTTAGCCGCACCCGGGACCAACAATGAGCAGTTCTTC.

V is TRBV25-1 and J is TRBJ2-1; 8 nucleotides line up with TRBD1. The germline V gene encodes CDR1 MGHDK and CDR2 SYGVNS. V was clipped by 4 bases and J by 13 bases; unmatched bases: 6. This CDR3 is 12 amino acids long. This CDR3 is CASSASGTGQFF. DNA of the CDR3: TGTGCCAGCAGTGCTTCCGGGACAGGTCAGTTCTTC.

This clonotype showed up just a few times. V gene TRBV18 combines with J gene TRBJ2-7, with D perhaps TRBD1 or TRBD2 (5 bases each). This CDR3 is built from 14 residues. The germline V gene encodes CDR1 KGHSH and CDR2 LQKENI. V was clipped by 3 bases and J by 3 bases, with 12 bases between them. Here the CDR3 DNA reads TGTGCCAGCTCACCTGGGGGTCTCGACTACGAGCAGTACTTC. Translation gives CASSPGGLDYEQYF.

The chain combines TRBV6-2 or TRBV6-3 with TRBJ2-6, with 9 bases aligning to TRBD1. Unmatched junction bases numbered 7, after V lost 5 bases and J lost 2 bases. The V gene's germline CDR1 is MNHEY and CDR2 SVGEGT. The CDR3 totals 17 residues. The CDR3 DNA reads as TGTGCCAGCAGTCCGGGACAGGGCTCCACTGGGGCCAACGTCCTGACTTTC. Encoded protein: CASSPGQGSTGANVLTF.

The V call is TRBV7-6, the J call TRBJ1-6, with D uncertain. Germline values: CDR1 SGHVS, CDR2 FNYEAQ. V was pared by 2 bases and J by 9 bases, with 8 bases between. This CDR3 spans 13 amino acids. The DNA for the CDR3 is TGTGCCAGCAGCTTAAACAAATTTTCACCCCTCCACTTT. Translating it yields CASSLNKFSPLHF. Supplemented by reference TRBV7-6 and TRBJ1-6, the full variable domain reads GAGVSQSPRYKVTKRGQDVALRCDPISGHVSLYWYRQALGQGPEFLTYFNYEAQQDKSGLPNDRFSAERPEGSISTLTIQRTEQRDSAMYRCASSLNKFSPLHFGNGTRLTVT.

This clonotype was counted between two and nine times. The chain recombines TRBV27 with TRBJ2-1, with TRBD2 matching over 7 bases. The CDR3 consists of 15 residues. Germline CDR1 MNHEY, CDR2 SMNVEV (reference sequence). V lost 2 bases, J lost 7 bases, and 8 bases stayed unmatched. In nucleotides, the CDR3 is TGTGCCAGCAGTTTAATGGGGGGGGTGGGGAATGAGCAGTTCTTC. It specifies CASSLMGGVGNEQFF.

The rearrangement links TRBV27 to TRBJ2-1, with TRBD1 identical over 9 bases. Germline V gene lookup returns CDR1 MNHEY and CDR2 SMNVEV (reference sequence). V was clipped by 5 bases and J by 10 bases; unmatched bases: 6. The CDR3 is made up of 13 amino acids. In DNA, the CDR3 is TGTGCCAGCAGTGTAAACGGACAGGGGGAGCAGTTCTTC. This codes for CASSVNGQGEQFF.

The chain links TRBV5-1 to TRBJ2-1; unclear D gene. Per the germline V gene, CDR1 is SGHRS and CDR2 is YFSETQ. The CDR3 is 13 residues long. V was trimmed by 4 bases and J by 14 bases, leaving 19 bases between them. CDR3 in amino acids: CASSATVGKGKFF. CDR3 DNA: TGCGCCAGCAGCGCGACCGTTGGCAAGGGCAAGTTCTTC. Variable domain in full (rest from reference TRBV5-1 and TRBJ2-1): KAGVTQTPRYLIKTRGQQVTLSCSPISGHRSVSWYQQTPGQGLQFLFEYFSETQRNKGNFPGRFSGRQFSNSRSEMNVSTLELGDSALYLCASSATVGKGKFFGPGTRLTVL.

This clonotype was seen more than once but under ten times. V usage is TRBV2 and J usage is TRBJ2-7; D uncertain. Germline CDR1 reads SNHLY; CDR2 reads FYNNEI. The ends were cut back, 7 bases at V and 0 bases at J, with 13 bases in the middle. This CDR3 has 14 amino acids. This CDR3 is CASIKQLSSYEQYF. CDR3 nucleotides: TGTGCCAGCATAAAACAGCTGAGCTCCTACGAGCAGTACTTC.

CDR3 coding DNA: TGCGCCAGCAATCGACAGGGTTACTACGAGCAGTACTTC. The encoded protein is CASNRQGYYEQYF. The genes are TRBV5-1 and TRBJ2-7; TRBD1 aligns across 7 bases. Unmatched junction bases numbered 6, after V lost 6 bases and J lost 3 bases. This CDR3 comprises 13 residues. CDR1 is SGHRS and CDR2 is YFSETQ in the germline V gene.